This TCR beta chain was sequenced during a study of T cell responses to AZD1222 COVID-19 vaccine. Study-level points and caveats: Without day 14 samples, only post-peak T cell repertoires were studied. Nearly half of spike-specific TCRs reportedly target unmutated variant regions.

Concerning this clone itself: Antigen unknown.

Germline-derived CDR1 and CDR2 are MNHNS and SASEGT. Deletions cut 3 bases from V and 7 bases from J, with 13 bases between. The CDR3 runs 13 residues. Produced via immunoSEQ multiplex PCR; TCRdb's table is partial and in-frame only. This sample carries roughly 49,000 clones, about 91% of them seen once, and the ten largest clones take about 2.5%. Second-dose timings of about 4 or about 12 weeks were pooled. The sequencing used peripheral blood, collected 28 days after the second AZD1222 dose. This sequence originates from an adult who received the AZD1222 COVID-19 vaccine. The chain couples TRBV6-1 to TRBJ2-7; D is undetermined. CDR3 region: CASSESGLPEQYF. The CDR3 region has the DNA TGTGCCAGCAGTGAGTCTGGGCTTCCTGAGCAGTACTTC.